The entry below gives a single T cell receptor beta chain sequence along with its context. What it binds is unknown. The method was immunoSEQ multiplex PCR; TCRdb's version includes in-frame clones alone and lacks a portion of them. Seen here are roughly 99,000 clones, 90% to 95% observed once, and the top ten hold 0.4% to 0.55%. CDR3 length: 14 residues. The V gene's germline CDR1 is SQVTM and CDR2 ANQGSEA. V gave up 8 bases and J gave up 6 bases; unmatched junction bases: 5. The data are from a study of Tregs in tolerant kidney transplant recipients. Findings of the study overall: This study did not directly address biological reproducibility.

Unstimulated Tregs (CD4+CD25+CD127-) and CD4+CD25- non-Tregs were sorted from PBMCs. This sequence originates from a human donor who received a combined kidney and bone marrow transplant. Source: CD4+ T cells from blood, taken before the transplant. The chain uses TRBV29-1 and TRBJ2-3; 16 bases fit TRBD2. The DNA for the CDR3 is TGCAGCCTAGTGGGACTAGCGGGAGGGGATACGCAGTATTTT. Residues: CSLVGLAGGDTQYF.